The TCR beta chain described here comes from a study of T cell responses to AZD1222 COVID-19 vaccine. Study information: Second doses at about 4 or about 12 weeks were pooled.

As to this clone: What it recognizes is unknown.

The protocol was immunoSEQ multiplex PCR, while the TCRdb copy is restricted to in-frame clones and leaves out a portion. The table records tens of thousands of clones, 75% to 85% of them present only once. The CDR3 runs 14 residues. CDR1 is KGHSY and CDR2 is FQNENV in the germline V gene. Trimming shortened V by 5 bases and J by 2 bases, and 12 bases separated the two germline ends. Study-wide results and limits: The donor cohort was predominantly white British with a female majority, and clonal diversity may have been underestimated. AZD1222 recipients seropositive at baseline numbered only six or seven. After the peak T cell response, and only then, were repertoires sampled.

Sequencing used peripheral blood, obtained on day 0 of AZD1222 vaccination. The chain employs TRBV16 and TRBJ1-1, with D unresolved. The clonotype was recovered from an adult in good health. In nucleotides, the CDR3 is TGTGCCAGCAGCGTTTTACAGTTAAACACTGAAGCTTTCTTT. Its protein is CASSVLQLNTEAFF.